Shown below are 14 T cell receptor beta chains from a single sample sequenced in a study of cytomegalovirus exposure and HLA in healthy donors. The PCR used 60 Vbeta and 13 Jbeta primers. The repertoire was sequenced with immunoSEQ multiplex PCR; TCRdb's copy has only in-frame clones and lacks some. The data contain approximately 140,000 clones, approximately 73% of them singletons. Sequencing input: PBMCs. Source of these receptors: a woman between 40 and 50 years old in good health and CMV-seronegative.

In this sample, this clone turned up once. V usage is TRBV5-6 and J usage is TRBJ2-1; D might be TRBD1 (5 bases). V dropped 2 bases and J dropped 5 bases, with 14 bases sitting between them. This CDR3 has 15 amino acids. The V gene's germline CDR1 is SGHDT and CDR2 YYEEEE. The CDR3 is CASSFSGNFNNEQFF. The DNA for the CDR3 is TGTGCCAGCAGCTTTTCAGGGAATTTCAACAATGAGCAGTTCTTC.

In nucleotides, the CDR3 is TGTGCCAGCAGTTATTCCATGGACAGATCGGATGGCTACACCTTC. Protein sequence: CASSYSMDRSDGYTF. This chain connects TRBV6-5 to TRBJ1-2; a possible D gene is TRBD1 (6 bases). The CDR3 has 15 residues. Germline CDR1 is MNHEY and CDR2 is SVGAGI. V was trimmed by 3 bases and J by 6 bases, leaving 17 bases between them.

In this sample, this clone turned up a few times. J is TRBJ2-2 and V is TRBV7-5; the D call in the table, TRBD2, was not verified against the DNA. TRBV7-5 is noted as a pseudogene. There are 16 residues in the CDR3. The CDR3 loop reads CARSGPGLGNTGELFF. The CDR3 DNA is TGTGCCAGAAGCGGGCCGGGACTGGGAAACACCGGGGAGCTGTTTTTT.

The chain combines TRBV5-1 with TRBJ1-1; 7 bases fit TRBD1. Germline CDR1 SGHRS, CDR2 YFSETQ. Trimming removed 5 bases from V and 8 bases from J; junction bases left unmatched: 6. CDR3 size: 12 residues. The CDR3 sequence: CASRYEQGEAFF. CDR3 nucleotides: TGCGCCAGCAGATACGAACAGGGGGAAGCTTTCTTT.

The sample holds one count of this clone. The chain carries TRBV11-2 and TRBJ2-2; possible D gene TRBD1, 6 bases. The CDR3 extends over 14 amino acids. V gave up 5 bases and J gave up 3 bases, with 10 bases separating them. CDR1 and CDR2 (germline): SGHAT, FQNNGV. The CDR3 DNA follows: TGTGCCAGCAGCCCCGGACAGTACACCGGGGAGCTGTTTTTT. Its translation is CASSPGQYTGELFF.

This clone was recorded a few times. The chain has TRBV4-1 and TRBJ2-5; D gene uncertain. The CDR3 sequence is 12 residues long. The V gene lost 1 base and the J gene lost 4 bases, with 4 bases spanning the gap. Germline loops: CDR1 MGHRA, CDR2 YSYEKL. As DNA, the CDR3 is TGCGCCAGCAGCCAAGGAGGAGAGACCCAGTACTTC. Its protein is CASSQGGETQYF.

The J gene is TRBJ2-2, the V gene TRBV27; weak D call: TRBD1 (5 bases). The V and J ends lost 5 bases and 5 bases respectively, with 12 bases between them. There are 14 residues in the CDR3. Germline V CDR1 and CDR2: MNHEY, SMNVEV (reference sequence). This CDR3 reads CASSNGQRTGELFF. CDR3 DNA sequence: TGTGCCAGCAGTAATGGACAAAGAACCGGGGAGCTGTTTTTT.

The J gene is TRBJ1-4, the V gene TRBV7-9; 9 nucleotides line up with TRBD1. The CDR3 loop spans 14 amino acids. Germline loops: CDR1 SEHNR, CDR2 FQNEAQ (reference sequence). Unmatched junction bases numbered 0, after V lost 3 bases and J lost 4 bases. CDR3 in DNA: TGTGCCAGCAGCTTGGGACAGGGTAATGAAAAACTGTTTTTT. Amino acids: CASSLGQGNEKLFF.

Regarding this clone: A single base separates this from a much larger clone, so it may be a read error. The chain recombines TRBV4-2 with TRBJ1-4; D ambiguous. The germline V gene encodes CDR1 LGHNA and CDR2 YNFKEQ. The CDR3 has 15 residues. Deletions cut 2 bases from V and 10 bases from J, with 17 bases between. The CDR3 DNA reads as TGTGCCAGCAGCCAACTAGTTCTCGGGTGGGTAAAACTGTTTTTT. Translated: CASSQLVLGWVKLFF.

The chain uses TRBV10-3 and TRBJ2-4, with D perhaps TRBD1 (6 bases). V lost 3 bases to trimming and J lost 3 bases, with 15 bases between them. Germline V gene data show CDR1 as ENHRY and CDR2 as SYGVKD. The CDR3 consists of 16 residues. The CDR3 sequence is CAISDPNRAGKNIQYF. In DNA form, the CDR3 reads TGTGCCATCAGTGATCCCAACAGGGCAGGCAAAAACATTCAGTACTTC.

The chain employs TRBV28 and TRBJ1-2, with a possible D match to TRBD1 (5 bases). In germline, CDR1 is MDHEN, CDR2 SYDVKM. CDR3 size: 13 residues. Between the trimmed V and J ends, which lost 2 bases and 3 bases, there was a span of 7 bases. The CDR3 nucleotides are TGTGCCAGCAGTTTAGACAGCTACTATGGCTACACCTTC. Amino acids: CASSLDSYYGYTF.

This clone has a single count. The chain employs TRBV14 and TRBJ2-2; D is unresolved. Trimming took off 3 bases at V and 1 base at J, with 6 bases between the two ends. The CDR3 length is 14 residues. Per germline, CDR1 SGHDN and CDR2 FVKESK. The CDR3 coding sequence is TGTGCCAGCAGCCAGTGGCTGAACACCGGGGAGCTGTTTTTT. Translating it yields CASSQWLNTGELFF.

In this sample, this clone turned up a few times. The chain couples TRBV15 to TRBJ1-5, with TRBD1 as a possible D gene (6 bases). The CDR3 spans 15 residues. CDR1 and CDR2 (germline): LNHNV, YYDKDF (reference sequence). Trimming left V 8 bases short and J 5 bases short, with 19 bases between. The CDR3 DNA is TGTGCCACCCAACGGACAGAGGGTGGGTATCAGCCCCAGCATTTT. Amino acids: CATQRTEGGYQPQHF.

V and J are TRBV10-3 and TRBJ1-2, with a possible D match to TRBD1 (6 bases). The CDR3 runs 13 residues. The germline V gene encodes CDR1 ENHRY and CDR2 SYGVKD. Trimming removed 6 bases at V and 2 bases at J, with 10 bases between. CDR3 DNA sequence: TGTGCCATCAGCGAGGGACAAAACTATGGCTACACCTTC. Amino acid sequence: CAISEGQNYGYTF.